The table lists the clone carrying this T cell receptor (beta chain) with many counts. Its antigen is still unknown. The time point: longitudinal time-point 1 (baseline). The unsorted libraries were made from 2 million PBMCs kept at -80 C. 5'RACE with 10-nucleotide random UMIs generated the cDNA. TCRdb recomputed calls from the 5' RACE reads with MiXCR, one row per CDR3 protein. The sample lists about 57,000 distinct CDR3 sequences; about 10% were seen once. Germline V CDR1 and CDR2: SGHTA, FQGNSA. The CDR3 is 18 residues long. The trim removed 2 bases at V and 7 bases at J, leaving 17 bases unmatched. These data originate in a study of neurological immune-mediated disorders. Study findings and constraints: There were no CDR3 amino acid sequences shared by expanded clones across subjects, a result suggesting private repertoires in all groups.

The chain recombines TRBV7-2 with TRBJ2-1; 7 bases line up with TRBD2. Sequenced material: PBMCs. The receptor was isolated from a male donor with HTLV-1-associated myelopathy (HAM/TSP). CDR3 nucleotide sequence: TGTGCCAGCAGCTTAAGGTTCGGACTAAGCGGGGAGGGTAATGAGCAGTTCTTC. The encoded protein is CASSLRFGLSGEGNEQFF.